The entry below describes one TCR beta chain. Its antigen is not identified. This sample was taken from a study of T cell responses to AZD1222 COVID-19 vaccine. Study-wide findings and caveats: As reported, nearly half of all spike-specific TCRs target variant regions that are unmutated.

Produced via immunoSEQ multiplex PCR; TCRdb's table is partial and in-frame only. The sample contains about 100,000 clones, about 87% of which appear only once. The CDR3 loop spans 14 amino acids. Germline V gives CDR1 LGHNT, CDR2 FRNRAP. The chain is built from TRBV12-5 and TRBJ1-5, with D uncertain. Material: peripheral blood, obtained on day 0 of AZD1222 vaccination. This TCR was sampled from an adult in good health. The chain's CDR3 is CACDGVFGNQPQHF. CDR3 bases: TGTGCCTGCGATGGGGTCTTCGGCAATCAGCCCCAGCATTTT.